A selection of T cell receptor beta chains follows, all from one sample in a study of regulatory T cells in long-lasting Graves disease. One entry per CDR3 protein results from TCRdb running MiXCR on the multiplex PCR reads. The sample lists approximately 400,000 distinct CDR3 sequences; about 15% were seen once. These same data were also listed under a study on T cells in Graves' hyperthyroidism and ophthalmopathy.

Sequencing was performed on peripheral blood mononuclear cells (PBMCs), taken at new diagnosis, from a patient treated with antithyroid drugs. All receptors derive from a woman between 25 and 40 years old with Graves disease. CDR3s include the opening cysteine and the closing phenylalanine or tryptophan. The D gene is left open where the match is weak. Expanded clones are given a class, and other clones once, few, many or no size at all.

>TRBJ2-1|TRBD2|many|TRBV12-3/TRBV12-4
CASSPTSGSANEQFF
TGTGCCAGCAGTCCGACTAGCGGGAGTGCGAATGAGCAGTTCTTC
>TRBJ2-7|TRBD1|many|TRBV5-1
CASSSLTGKPYEQYF
TGCGCCAGCAGCTCATTGACAGGGAAGCCCTACGAGCAGTACTTC
>TRBJ2-3|-|many|TRBV29-1
CSVEGGVDTQYF
TGCAGCGTTGAAGGGGGCGTCGATACGCAGTATTTT
>TRBJ2-1|-|few|TRBV7-3
CASKLRRGDNEQFF
TGTGCCAGCAAACTCCGGAGGGGGGACAATGAGCAGTTCTTC
>TRBJ2-1|-|-|TRBV24-1
CATSDFPTAHNEQFF
TGTGCCACCAGTGATTTCCCGACAGCCCACAATGAGCAGTTCTTC
>TRBJ2-5|-|-|TRBV20-1
CSAIDPNQETQYF
TGCAGTGCTATTGACCCCAACCAAGAGACCCAGTACTTC
>TRBJ1-2|TRBD1|many|TRBV6-1
CASSEGGQVYGYTF
TGTGCCAGCAGTGAAGGGGGACAGGTCTATGGCTACACCTTC
>TRBJ1-2|TRBD1|-|TRBV6-1
CASSLAASGTANYGYTF
TGTGCCAGCAGTCTCGCCGCGTCCGGGACAGCAAACTATGGCTACACCTTC
>TRBJ2-5|-|many|TRBV20-1
CSIMLGSQETQYF
TGCAGCATAATGTTGGGGAGCCAAGAGACCCAGTACTTC
>TRBJ2-1|TRBD2|-|TRBV4-1
CASSQDPLPGSGTYNEQFF
TGCGCCAGCAGCCAAGATCCCCTCCCAGGTAGCGGGACCTACAATGAGCAGTTCTTC
>TRBJ1-1|-|few|TRBV27
CASRPRLNTEAFF
TGTGCCAGCAGACCCCGGTTGAACACTGAAGCTTTCTTT
>TRBJ1-5|-|many|TRBV20-1
CSARQGGNLNQPQHF
TGCAGTGCTAGGCAAGGGGGGAATTTGAATCAGCCCCAGCATTTT
>TRBJ2-7|-|-|TRBV9
CASSVAVGPPYEQYF
TGTGCCAGCAGCGTAGCGGTAGGCCCCCCCTACGAGCAGTACTTC
>TRBJ2-3|TRBD2|-|TRBV29-1
CSVEVVGTSGYTDTQYF
TGCAGCGTTGAAGTTGTGGGGACTAGCGGGTACACAGATACGCAGTATTTT
>TRBJ1-1|-|-|TRBV20-1
CSAGPGAEAFF
TGCAGTGCTGGTCCGGGGGCCGAAGCTTTCTTT
>TRBJ2-3|-|-|TRBV4-2
CASSQGYQPTDTQYF
TGTGCCAGCAGCCAAGGTTACCAACCAACAGATACGCAGTATTTT
>TRBJ1-1|-|few|TRBV14
CASSQEGRSMNTEAFF
TGTGCCAGCAGCCAAGAAGGACGGTCCATGAACACTGAAGCTTTCTTT
>TRBJ1-1|-|-|TRBV12-3/TRBV12-4
CASTARAMNTEAFF
TGTGCCAGCACCGCCAGGGCCATGAACACTGAAGCTTTCTTT
>TRBJ2-7|TRBD1|many|TRBV6-5
CASSSSGTGYEQYF
TGTGCCAGCAGTTCATCCGGGACAGGGTACGAGCAGTACTTC
>TRBJ2-1|-|few|TRBV5-6
CASSREGGYRPYNEQFF
TGTGCCAGCAGCCGAGAAGGGGGTTATCGTCCCTACAATGAGCAGTTCTTC
>TRBJ2-3|TRBD2|many|TRBV20-1
CSARDTAGVTDTQYF
TGCAGTGCTAGAGATACAGCGGGAGTGACAGATACGCAGTATTTT
>TRBJ2-7|-|many|TRBV6-1
CASSNGRGYEQYF
TGTGCCAGCAGTAATGGCAGGGGCTACGAGCAGTACTTC
>TRBJ1-5|-|many|TRBV20-1
CSARAGGASNQPQHF
TGCAGTGCTAGGGCCGGGGGGGCGAGCAATCAGCCCCAGCATTTT
>TRBJ2-1|-|-|TRBV9
CASSVDGRNEQFF
TGTGCCAGCAGCGTAGATGGCCGCAATGAGCAGTTCTTC
>TRBJ2-1|TRBD2|-|TRBV20-1
CSARDPGLAGAEQFF
TGCAGTGCTAGAGACCCGGGACTAGCGGGAGCCGAGCAGTTCTTC
>TRBJ2-1|-|many|TRBV20-1
CSPVGGSYNEQFF
TGCAGCCCGGTCGGGGGCTCCTACAATGAGCAGTTCTTC
>TRBJ2-4|-|few|TRBV2
CASSDRPGWTSQGGRNIQYF
TGTGCCAGCAGTGACCGGCCTGGTTGGACTAGTCAGGGGGGTAGAAACATTCAGTACTTC
>TRBJ2-1|-|many|TRBV7-9
CASSLVLDEQFF
TGTGCCAGCAGCTTGGTGTTGGATGAGCAGTTCTTC
>TRBJ2-2|-|many|TRBV6-6
CASSYSQLLNTGELFF
TGTGCCAGCAGTTACTCGCAACTGCTGAACACCGGGGAGCTGTTTTTT
>TRBJ2-1|TRBD1|many|TRBV6-1
CASRRRTGGYNEQFF
TGTGCCAGCAGAAGGAGAACAGGGGGCTACAATGAGCAGTTCTTC
>TRBJ2-7|-|many|TRBV30
CAWSVRLGQYF
TGTGCCTGGAGTGTACGATTGGGACAGTACTTC
>TRBJ2-2|TRBD2|many|TRBV30
CAWSDTSGRSTGELFF
TGTGCCTGGAGTGACACTAGCGGGAGGTCAACCGGGGAGCTGTTTTTT
>TRBJ2-3|TRBD1|many|TRBV12-3/TRBV12-4
CASSATRDRGRDTQYF
TGTGCCAGCAGTGCTACCCGGGACAGGGGGCGCGATACGCAGTATTTT
>TRBJ1-5|-|once|TRBV19
CASAGARAHQPQHF
TGTGCCTCTGCCGGAGCGCGAGCCCATCAGCCCCAGCATTTT
>TRBJ1-4|-|many|TRBV12-5
CASGSPGDHNEKLFF
TGTGCTAGTGGTTCCCCAGGGGACCACAATGAAAAACTGTTTTTT
>TRBJ2-6|-|-|TRBV9
CASTKGTQGANVLTF
TGTGCCAGCACCAAGGGCACTCAGGGGGCCAACGTCCTGACTTTC
>TRBJ2-5|-|-|TRBV7-3
CASSPKGMETQYF
TGTGCCAGCAGCCCGAAAGGGATGGAGACCCAGTACTTC
>TRBJ1-5|TRBD1|few|TRBV27
CASGGGQGSQPQHF
TGTGCCAGCGGGGGGGGACAGGGATCTCAGCCCCAGCATTTT
>TRBJ1-2|TRBD1|-|TRBV12-3/TRBV12-4
CASSQQGSGYYGYTF
TGTGCCAGCAGCCAACAGGGGTCAGGGTACTATGGCTACACCTTC
>TRBJ2-1|TRBD2|many|TRBV29-1
CSVARLAGLDNEQFF
TGCAGCGTTGCCCGACTAGCGGGATTGGACAATGAGCAGTTCTTC
>TRBJ1-6|-|-|TRBV5-1
CASSYSYNSPLHF
TGCGCCAGCAGCTACTCCTATAATTCACCCCTCCACTTT
>TRBJ1-6|-|many|TRBV15
CATRAAWRSSYNSPLHF
TGTGCCACCAGGGCCGCGTGGCGGAGCTCCTATAATTCACCCCTCCACTTT
>TRBJ1-3|-|-|TRBV7-9
CASSDTQNSGNTIYF
TGTGCCAGCAGCGACACTCAGAACTCTGGAAACACCATATATTTT
>TRBJ2-2|-|many|TRBV2
CASTGEITGELFF
TGTGCCAGCACTGGGGAGATCACCGGGGAGCTGTTTTTT
>TRBJ2-7|-|many|TRBV12-3/TRBV12-4
CASRKGEIYEQYF
TGTGCCAGCCGAAAGGGGGAGATCTACGAGCAGTACTTC
>TRBJ2-6|-|many|TRBV9
CASSAQGSGANVLTF
TGTGCCAGCAGCGCGCAGGGTTCCGGGGCCAACGTCCTGACTTTC
>TRBJ2-3|-|few|TRBV7-9
CASRGGSKDTQYF
TGTGCCAGCAGAGGGGGATCTAAGGATACGCAGTATTTT